Following are 32 T cell receptor beta chains from one sample sequenced in a study of regulatory T cells in long-lasting Graves disease. Time point here: persistent/refractory GD, antithyroid drugs over 5 years with positive TRAb. PBMC RNA was the source of the TCR library. Both iRepertoire HTBI primers and Arm-PCR of CDR3 regions were used to build the TCR beta libraries. One entry per CDR3 protein, called by TCRdb with MiXCR from the multiplex PCR reads. The sample gives about 300,000 distinct CDR3 sequences, more than 20% of which show up once; 56% is in the top ten. Sequenced material: peripheral blood mononuclear cells (PBMCs), taken when the disease was refractory, from a patient treated with antithyroid drugs. These receptors were collected from a female donor with Graves disease.

This clonotype was seen a few times. This chain connects TRBV10-3 to TRBJ1-1; D is undetermined. The CDR3 has 11 amino acids. Trimming took off 8 bases at V and 1 base at J, with 5 bases between the two ends. The germline V gene has CDR1 ENHRY and CDR2 SYGVKD. CDR3 region: CAIGENTEAFF. The CDR3 DNA reads TGTGCCATCGGAGAGAACACTGAAGCTTTCTTT.

This clonotype was picked up many times. The chain couples TRBV5-1 to TRBJ2-7, with TRBD2 matching over 10 bases. CDR1 is SGHRS and CDR2 is YFSETQ in the germline V gene. The CDR3 has 18 residues. J gave up 1 base and V 3 bases, and 13 bases lay outside the gene matches. In DNA, the CDR3 is TGCGCCAGCAGCTCGACTACCCAAGCGGGAGGGCCGTCCTACGAGCAGTACTTC. Residues: CASSSTTQAGGPSYEQYF.

The rearrangement uses TRBV27 and TRBJ2-3; D remains ambiguous. The CDR3 totals 13 residues. V shed 2 bases and J shed 2 bases, with 5 bases lying between them. CDR1 is MNHEY, CDR2 SMNVEV, per germline (reference sequence). The CDR3 bases are TGTGCCAGCAGTTTACTCCCCACAGATACGCAGTATTTT. Protein: CASSLLPTDTQYF.

This clonotype was counted at least ten times. This chain uses TRBV2 with TRBJ1-3, with 8 positions matching TRBD1. The V segment lost 8 bases and the J segment 0 bases; nucleotides outside the gene matches: 3. The CDR3 has 14 residues. Germline V gene lookup returns CDR1 SNHLY and CDR2 FYNNEI. This chain's CDR3 is CASSDRDSGNTIYF. The CDR3 bases are TGTGCCAGCTCGGACAGGGACTCTGGAAACACCATATATTTT.

In DNA, the CDR3 is TGCAGTGCTAGAGATGCTCGCAGGGTTAATCAGCCCCAGCATTTT. It yields the protein CSARDARRVNQPQHF. V usage is TRBV20-1 and J usage is TRBJ1-5; perhaps TRBD1 as D (5 bases). This CDR3 region has 15 residues. Trimming cost V 0 bases and J 4 bases, with 13 bases left between them. Germline lookup yields CDR1 DFQATT and CDR2 SNEGSKA (reference sequence).

This clonotype was found a few times. This chain links TRBV20-1 with TRBJ2-7; D perhaps matches TRBD2 (6 bases). The CDR3 spans 16 residues. Per germline, CDR1 DFQATT and CDR2 SNEGSKA (reference sequence). The V end was cut by 4 bases, the J end by 0 bases, with 19 bases between. CDR3 coding DNA: TGCAGTGCTAACAGTCTCGGGAGCGGAAGCTCCTACGAGCAGTACTTC. Translation gives CSANSLGSGSSYEQYF.

This clonotype was recorded at least ten times. The chain recombines TRBV28 with TRBJ1-4; TRBD1 matches 7 bases. The germline V gene has CDR1 MDHEN and CDR2 SYDVKM. Unmatched junction bases numbered 11, after V lost 8 bases and J lost 8 bases. The CDR3 is 14 residues long. The CDR3 nucleotides are TGTGCCAGCTATCCTCCGGGACAGCGGGAAAAACTGTTTTTT. It specifies CASYPPGQREKLFF.

This chain links TRBV7-8 with TRBJ1-4, with 9 bases that match TRBD1. J lost 8 bases, V lost 5 bases, and 12 bases had no gene match. The CDR3 runs to 16 residues. Germline V CDR1 and CDR2: SGHVS, FQNEAQ. DNA for the CDR3: TGTGCCAGCAGCGCCCAAGGGACAGGGTTGGGCGAAAAACTGTTTTTT. Its translation is CASSAQGTGLGEKLFF.

DNA of the CDR3: TGTGCCAGCAGTCCCCTTTTTTCAGAAAGAACCACAGATACGCAGTATTTT. This encodes CASSPLFSERTTDTQYF. J is TRBJ2-3 and V is TRBV28; D is undetermined. This CDR3 has 17 amino acids. In germline, CDR1 is MDHEN, CDR2 SYDVKM. The V end lost 5 bases, the J end lost 2 bases, and 20 bases lay between the germline ends.

The V call is TRBV20-1, the J call TRBJ2-5; the D gene is possibly TRBD2 (6 bases). This CDR3 contains 12 residues. Germline V CDR1 and CDR2: DFQATT, SNEGSKA (reference sequence). V was pared by 1 base and J by 5 bases, with 8 bases between. The CDR3 region has the DNA TGCAGTGCTAGAGTGGAGGGGGAGACCCAGTACTTC. It codes for CSARVEGETQYF.

The chain carries TRBV14 and TRBJ1-1; perhaps TRBD1 as D (5 bases). The CDR3 totals 17 residues. Germline V gene lookup returns CDR1 SGHDN and CDR2 FVKESK. The V end lost 0 bases, the J end lost 3 bases, and 17 bases lay between the germline ends. The chain's CDR3 is CASSQDRTGVWYTEAFF. The CDR3 DNA is TGTGCCAGCAGCCAAGATCGCACGGGGGTTTGGTACACTGAAGCTTTCTTT.

This clonotype occurred many times. The rearrangement uses TRBV6-1 and TRBJ1-2; D may be TRBD1 (5 bases). V lost 2 bases, J lost 5 bases, and 15 bases lay in between. Germline V gene lookup returns CDR1 MNHNS and CDR2 SASEGT. This CDR3 is 15 amino acids long. In DNA, the CDR3 is TGTGCCAGCAGTGAATCGGGGGGTGGGCTATATGGCTACACCTTC. This gives the protein CASSESGGGLYGYTF.

As to this clonotype: An end of the junction differs from the germline gene, which may be a read error. The rearrangement uses TRBV11-3 and TRBJ1-1; unclear D gene. CDR1 SGHNT and CDR2 YENEEA come from the germline V gene. CDR3 length equals 14 residues. CDR3 in amino acids: CASSQVSPGTEAFF. DNA for the CDR3: TGCGCCAGCAGCCAAGTGTCGCCCGGCACTGAAGCTTTCTTT.

This clonotype showed up many times. V is TRBV27 and J is TRBJ2-1; the match to TRBD2 covers 11 bases. This CDR3 has 15 residues. Per germline, CDR1 MNHEY and CDR2 SMNVEV (reference sequence). The V gene end was trimmed by 8 bases and the J gene end by 4 bases; junction bases not matched to a gene: 7. The CDR3: CASCSGTSGYNEQFF. The CDR3 DNA sequence: TGTGCCAGCTGTAGCGGGACTAGCGGATACAATGAGCAGTTCTTC.

This clonotype was counted ten times or more. V is TRBV27 and J is TRBJ1-6; 8 positions agree with TRBD1. Unmatched junction bases numbered 6, after V lost 4 bases and J lost 10 bases. The germline CDR1 and CDR2 sequences are MNHEY and SMNVEV (reference sequence). CDR3 size: 14 residues. CDR3 DNA: TGTGCCAGCAGTTGGACAGGGATATTCTCACCCCTCCACTTT. Its protein product is CASSWTGIFSPLHF.

Notes on this clonotype: A much larger clone is a single base away; this may be a read error. The rearrangement links TRBV5-6 to TRBJ1-1, with TRBD1 matching 11 bases. Per the germline V gene, CDR1 is SGHDT and CDR2 is YYEEEE. The CDR3 has 17 amino acids. The CDR3 loop reads CACSHRTGGAGNTEAFF. As DNA, the CDR3 is TGTGCCTGCAGCCACCGGACAGGGGGCGCGGGAAACACTGAAGCTTTCTTT.

This clonotype turned up a few times. The chain carries TRBV4-3 and TRBJ2-7; 11 nucleotides line up with TRBD2. Germline CDR1 is LGHNA and CDR2 is YSLEER. There are 16 residues in the CDR3. V lost 1 base and J lost 3; bases outside the gene matches: 5. The CDR3 DNA sequence: TGCGCCAGCAGCCAAGGACCAGGGACTAGCGGCTACGAGCAGTACTTC. This gives the protein CASSQGPGTSGYEQYF.

The rearrangement links TRBV12-3 or TRBV12-4 to TRBJ1-6; 9 nucleotides agree with TRBD1. This CDR3 is built from 15 residues. V lost 4 bases, J lost 7 bases, and 5 bases stayed unmatched. The DNA of the CDR3 is TGTGCCAGCAGTTCCGGACAGGGGTCGAATTCACCCCTCCACTTT. Protein: CASSSGQGSNSPLHF.

The genes are TRBV28 and TRBJ2-1; D tentatively fits TRBD1 or TRBD2 (6 bases each). V gave up 7 bases and J gave up 7 bases, with 17 bases separating them. The CDR3 extends over 14 amino acids. Germline V gene data show CDR1 as MDHEN and CDR2 as SYDVKM. Written as DNA, the CDR3 is TGTGCCAGCATGGCAAGGGGGGCGCGGAATGAGCAGTTCTTC. This sequence encodes CASMARGARNEQFF.

The V and J genes are TRBV3-1 and TRBJ2-2, with 12 nucleotides matching TRBD2. Germline assignment: CDR1 LGHDT and CDR2 YNNKEL (reference sequence). V dropped 5 bases and J dropped 5; count of bases not matched to a gene: 9. The CDR3 is 17 amino acids. The CDR3 DNA is TGTGCCAGCAGCTCGACTAGCGGGAGATCGGGGACCGGGGAGCTGTTTTTT. This gives the protein CASSSTSGRSGTGELFF.

The chain carries TRBV28 and TRBJ2-7; D not resolved. Trimming cost V 3 bases and J 9 bases, with 9 bases left between them. The germline V gene encodes CDR1 MDHEN and CDR2 SYDVKM. The CDR3 loop spans 11 amino acids. The CDR3 is CASSFNRGQYF. The CDR3 DNA reads TGTGCCAGCAGTTTCAACCGAGGGCAGTACTTC.

Many counts were recorded for this clonotype. The rearrangement links TRBV6-5 to TRBJ2-5, with 14 nucleotides matching TRBD2. CDR3 length equals 18 residues. Per the germline V gene, CDR1 is MNHEY and CDR2 is SVGAGI. V trimming: 4 bases; J trimming: 2 bases; junction bases outside the gene matches: 9. The CDR3 coding sequence is TGTGCCAGCAGTTTCCGTGGGACTAGCGGGAGAAGGCAAGAGACCCAGTACTTC. This translates into CASSFRGTSGRRQETQYF.

This clonotype occurred a few times. The genes are TRBV15 and TRBJ2-7; weak D call: TRBD2 (5 bases). The CDR3 loop spans 13 amino acids. The germline CDR1 and CDR2 sequences are LNHNV and YYDKDF (reference sequence). V lost 8 bases, J lost 5 bases, and 16 bases lay in between. Here the CDR3 DNA reads TGTGCCACCGCGGCTCATAGGGAGAACGAGCAGTACTTC. Protein product: CATAAHRENEQYF. Combining the CDR3 with reference TRBV15 and TRBJ2-7 gives the whole variable domain DAMVIQNPRYQVTQFGKPVTLSCSQTLNHNVMYWYQQKSSQAPKLLFHYYDKDFNNEADTPDNFQSRRPNTSFCFLDIRSPGLGDTAMYLCATAAHRENEQYFGPGTRLTVT.

This clonotype showed up just a few times. The genes are TRBV5-4 and TRBJ1-6; D gene unclear. Trimming left V 1 base short and J 7 bases short, with 12 bases between. The CDR3 totals 15 residues. Germline assignment: CDR1 SGHNT and CDR2 YYREEE (reference sequence). For the CDR3, the DNA is TGTGCCAGCAGCTTGAGTGAGACCGGGAATTCACCCCTCCACTTT. Translation: CASSLSETGNSPLHF. Together with reference TRBV5-4 and TRBJ1-6, the CDR3 gives the full variable domain: ETGVTQSPTHLIKTRGQQVTLRCSSQSGHNTVSWYQQALGQGPQFIFQYYREEENGRGNFPPRFSGLQFPNYSSELNVNALELDDSALYLCASSLSETGNSPLHFGNGTRLTVT.

DNA for the CDR3: TGTGCCAGCAGCTTACCGGGACAGGGGGCCCGAACCGGGGAGCTGTTTTTT. It encodes CASSLPGQGARTGELFF. V usage is TRBV7-9 and J usage is TRBJ2-2; 12 positions agree with TRBD1. V dropped 2 bases and J dropped 5; count of bases not matched to a gene: 6. The CDR3 contains 17 residues. From germline, CDR1 is SEHNR and CDR2 FQNEAQ (reference sequence).

To note about this clonotype: An end of the junction does not agree with germline; a read error may underlie this. The chain is built from TRBV7-2 and TRBJ2-7; maybe TRBD2 (5 bases). The CDR3 length is 14 residues. Germline CDR1 is SGHTA and CDR2 is FQGNSA. Here the CDR3 reads CASSYEGPTYGQYF. The CDR3, as DNA: TGTGCCAGCAGCTATGAGGGCCCCACCTACGGGCAGTACTTC.

This clonotype was counted a few times. The chain is built from TRBV29-1 and TRBJ1-2; the D is unclear. Germline CDR1 and CDR2: SQVTM and ANQGSEA. There are 10 residues in the CDR3. V lost 7 bases and J 8 bases, leaving 11 bases between the germline ends. The CDR3 protein is CSGFSGGYTF. CDR3 sequence (DNA): TGCAGCGGATTTTCGGGGGGCTACACCTTC.

This clonotype occurred many times. The gene calls are TRBV11-2 and TRBJ1-1; no definite D call. The CDR3 has 14 residues. The germline V gene encodes CDR1 SGHAT and CDR2 FQNNGV. V lost 3 bases and J lost 1, with 9 bases in between. The CDR3 sequence is CASSFSFRNTEAFF. Here the CDR3 DNA reads TGTGCCAGCAGCTTTTCCTTCAGGAACACTGAAGCTTTCTTT. Full variable domain (remainder filled in from reference TRBV11-2 and TRBJ1-1): EAGVAQSPRYKIIEKRQSVAFWCNPISGHATLYWYQQILGQGPKLLIQFQNNGVVDDSQLPKDRFSAERLKGVDSTLKIQPAKLEDSAVYLCASSFSFRNTEAFFGQGTRLTVV.

The chain has TRBV7-2 and TRBJ2-5, with D possibly called TRBD1 or TRBD2 (6 bases each). V was trimmed by 1 base and J by 4 bases, leaving 10 bases between them. The CDR3 totals 14 residues. CDR1 and CDR2 (germline): SGHTA, FQGNSA. The CDR3 reads CASSLDWGAETQYF. The CDR3 nucleotides read TGTGCCAGCAGCTTAGATTGGGGGGCAGAGACCCAGTACTTC.

Concerning this clonotype itself: A clone one base away is much larger, so this may be a read error. The CDR3 DNA follows: TGCGCCAGCGGCCTGAGACAGGGCCCAGATGGCTACACCTTC. Translated, it gives CASGLRQGPDGYTF. The V call is TRBV5-1, the J call TRBJ1-2; the match to TRBD1 covers 7 bases. Trimming at V came to 7 bases and at J to 6 bases, leaving 12 bases not matched to a gene. This CDR3 has 14 residues. Germline V gives CDR1 SGHRS, CDR2 YFSETQ.

This clonotype was detected a few times. V gene TRBV2 combines with J gene TRBJ2-7, with 7 bases fitting TRBD1. Germline CDR1 is SNHLY and CDR2 is FYNNEI. The CDR3 covers 15 residues. V lost 1 base to trimming and J lost 0 bases; unmatched junction nucleotides: 3. CDR3 region: CASSEVSGGSYEQYF. CDR3 in DNA: TGTGCCAGCAGTGAAGTATCAGGGGGCTCCTACGAGCAGTACTTC.

The table lists this clonotype with a few counts. The chain combines TRBV7-9 with TRBJ1-2; D is uncertain. Germline assignment: CDR1 SEHNR and CDR2 FQNEAQ (reference sequence). This CDR3 has 13 amino acids. The V and J ends lost 1 base and 6 bases respectively, with 9 bases between them. CDR3 in amino acids: CASSLGGLDGYTF. The DNA of the CDR3 is TGTGCCAGCAGCTTAGGAGGTTTAGATGGCTACACCTTC.